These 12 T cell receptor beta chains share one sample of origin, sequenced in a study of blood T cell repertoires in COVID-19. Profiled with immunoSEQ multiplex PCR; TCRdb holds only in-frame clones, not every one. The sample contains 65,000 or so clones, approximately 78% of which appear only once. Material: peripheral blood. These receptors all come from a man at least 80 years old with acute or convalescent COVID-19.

As DNA, the CDR3 is TGTGCCAGCAGCCGAACAGGGCCTGAAGCTTTCTTT. Translation gives CASSRTGPEAFF. The rearrangement uses TRBV3-1 (or the pseudogene TRBV3-2) and TRBJ1-1; D is possibly TRBD1 (6 bases). Germline CDR1 reads LGHDT; CDR2 reads YNNKEL (reference sequence). The CDR3 length is 12 residues. Trimming removed 4 bases from V and 6 bases from J, with 9 bases in between.

The CDR3 sequence: CASSTKGRGGPSYNEQFF. The CDR3 DNA follows: TGTGCCAGCAGCACAAAGGGGCGGGGGGGCCCCTCCTACAATGAGCAGTTCTTC. This sequence joins TRBV7-2 and TRBJ2-1, with 9 bases fitting TRBD2. Germline V gene data show CDR1 as SGHTA and CDR2 as FQGNSA. Trimming took 5 bases from V and 0 from J; bases not matched to a gene: 11. CDR3 size: 18 residues.

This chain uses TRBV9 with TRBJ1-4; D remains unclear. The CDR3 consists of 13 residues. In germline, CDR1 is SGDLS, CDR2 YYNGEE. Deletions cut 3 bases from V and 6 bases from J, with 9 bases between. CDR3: CASSGPFDEKLFF. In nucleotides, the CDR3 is TGTGCCAGCAGCGGGCCGTTTGATGAAAAACTGTTTTTT.

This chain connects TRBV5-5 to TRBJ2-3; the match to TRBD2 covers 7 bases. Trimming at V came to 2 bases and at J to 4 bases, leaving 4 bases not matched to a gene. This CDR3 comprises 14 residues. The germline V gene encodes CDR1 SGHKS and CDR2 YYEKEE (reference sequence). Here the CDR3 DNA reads TGTGCCAGCAGCTTAGCGGGGTTGGCAGATACGCAGTATTTT. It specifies CASSLAGLADTQYF.

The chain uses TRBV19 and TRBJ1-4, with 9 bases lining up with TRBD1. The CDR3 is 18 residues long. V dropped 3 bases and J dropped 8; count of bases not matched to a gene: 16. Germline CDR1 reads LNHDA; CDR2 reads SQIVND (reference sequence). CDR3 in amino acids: CASSIWSDPQGASEKLFF. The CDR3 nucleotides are TGTGCCAGTAGTATTTGGAGTGATCCACAGGGGGCGTCGGAAAAACTGTTTTTT.

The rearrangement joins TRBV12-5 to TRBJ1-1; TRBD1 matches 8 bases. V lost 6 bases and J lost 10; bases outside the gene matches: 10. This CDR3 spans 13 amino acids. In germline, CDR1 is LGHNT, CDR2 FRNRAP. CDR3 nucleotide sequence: TGTGCTAGTGGAAGCTACGAACAGGGGGTAGCTTTCTTT. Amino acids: CASGSYEQGVAFF.

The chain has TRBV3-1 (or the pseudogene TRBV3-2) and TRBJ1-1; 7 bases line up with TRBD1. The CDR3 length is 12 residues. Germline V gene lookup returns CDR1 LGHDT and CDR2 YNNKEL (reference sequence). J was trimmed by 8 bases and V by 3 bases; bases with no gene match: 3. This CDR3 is CASSHSDREAFF. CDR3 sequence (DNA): TGTGCCAGCAGCCATTCGGACAGGGAAGCTTTCTTT.

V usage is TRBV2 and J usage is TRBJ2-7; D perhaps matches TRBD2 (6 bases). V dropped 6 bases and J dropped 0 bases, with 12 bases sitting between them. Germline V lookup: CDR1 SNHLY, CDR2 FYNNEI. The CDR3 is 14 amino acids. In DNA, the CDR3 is TGTGCCAGCAGCCGCGGGACTGCCTCCTACGAGCAGTACTTC. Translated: CASSRGTASYEQYF.

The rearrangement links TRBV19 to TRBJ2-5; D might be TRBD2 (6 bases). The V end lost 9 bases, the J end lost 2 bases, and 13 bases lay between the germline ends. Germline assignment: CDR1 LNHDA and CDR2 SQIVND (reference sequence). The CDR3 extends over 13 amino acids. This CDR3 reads CARVPGLQETQYF. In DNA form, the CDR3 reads TGTGCCAGAGTTCCGGGACTTCAAGAGACCCAGTACTTC.

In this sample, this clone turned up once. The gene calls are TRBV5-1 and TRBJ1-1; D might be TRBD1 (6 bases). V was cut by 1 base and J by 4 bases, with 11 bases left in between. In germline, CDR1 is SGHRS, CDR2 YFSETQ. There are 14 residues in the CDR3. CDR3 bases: TGCGCCAGCAGCTTGACAGGGATTCGCACTGAAGCTTTCTTT. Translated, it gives CASSLTGIRTEAFF.

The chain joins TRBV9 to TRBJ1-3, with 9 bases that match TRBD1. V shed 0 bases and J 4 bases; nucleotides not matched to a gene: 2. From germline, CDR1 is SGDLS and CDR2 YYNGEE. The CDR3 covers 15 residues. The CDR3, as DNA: TGTGCCAGCAGCGTAGAAGACAGGGGGGGAAACACCATATATTTT. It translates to CASSVEDRGGNTIYF.

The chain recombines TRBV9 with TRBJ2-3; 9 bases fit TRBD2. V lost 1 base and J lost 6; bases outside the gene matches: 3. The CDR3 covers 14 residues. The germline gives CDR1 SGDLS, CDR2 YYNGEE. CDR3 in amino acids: CASSVSGGRDTQYF. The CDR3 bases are TGTGCCAGCAGCGTAAGCGGGGGGAGGGATACGCAGTATTTT.